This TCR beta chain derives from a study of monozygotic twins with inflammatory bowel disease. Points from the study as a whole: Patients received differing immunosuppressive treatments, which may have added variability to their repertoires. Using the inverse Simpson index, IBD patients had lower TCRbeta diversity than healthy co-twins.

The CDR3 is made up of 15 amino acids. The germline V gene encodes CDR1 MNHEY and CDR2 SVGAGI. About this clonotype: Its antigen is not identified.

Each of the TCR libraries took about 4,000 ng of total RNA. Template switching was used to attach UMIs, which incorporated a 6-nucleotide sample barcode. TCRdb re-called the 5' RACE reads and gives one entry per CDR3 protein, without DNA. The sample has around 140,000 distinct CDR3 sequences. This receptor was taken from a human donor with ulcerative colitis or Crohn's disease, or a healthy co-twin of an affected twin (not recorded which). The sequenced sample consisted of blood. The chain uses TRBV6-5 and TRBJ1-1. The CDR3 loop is CASSSQPRGHTEAFF.